The 7 T cell receptor beta chains below were found in one sample sequenced in a study of metastatic and nonmetastatic thyroid tumors. Each patient went into thyroid surgery without having received any treatment. With MiXCR, TCRdb called clones anew from the PCR reads. The sample shows 30,000 to 40,000 clones, 15% to 20% of them seen only once. The material sequenced was blood. The source is a male donor with papillary thyroid cancer or a benign thyroid nodule (not recorded which). Some clones in this sample may be carry-over from other donors' samples.

The V and J genes are TRBV7-2 and TRBJ1-5, with D perhaps matching TRBD1 (5 bases). CDR1 and CDR2 from the germline V gene are SGHTA and FQGNSA. The CDR3 totals 15 residues. Trimming took 1 base from V and 4 from J, leaving 11 bases between them. In DNA, the CDR3 is TGTGCCAGCAGCTTAGTTGGGGGTAAGAATCAGCCCCAGCATTTT. Translated: CASSLVGGKNQPQHF.

This chain links TRBV3-1 with TRBJ2-2, with a possible D match to TRBD1 (6 bases). This CDR3 has 14 amino acids. Trimming pared 1 base from V and 4 bases from J, leaving 7 bases between. Germline V CDR1 and CDR2: LGHDT, YNNKEL (reference sequence). The DNA of the CDR3 is TGTGCCAGCAGCCAAGTAGGGGGCACCGGGGAGCTGTTTTTT. Its translation is CASSQVGGTGELFF.

In this sample, this clone turned up a few times. At one of its ends the junction is not consistent with the germline gene, which may arise from a read error. The chain links TRBV12-3 or TRBV12-4 to TRBJ2-2; D remains unclear. The CDR3 sequence is 16 residues long. DNA for the CDR3: TGCGCCAGCAGTTTACGGCTAATCACGGTCCCCGGGGAGCTGTTTTTT. This translates into CASSLRLITVPGELFF.

This chain joins TRBV19 and TRBJ1-3; D is undetermined. Germline assignment: CDR1 LNHDA and CDR2 SQIVND (reference sequence). The CDR3 consists of 14 residues. Trimming left V 8 bases short and J 7 bases short, with 18 bases between. This chain's CDR3 is CASWSRETRNTIYF. As DNA, the CDR3 is TGTGCCAGTTGGTCAAGGGAGACCAGGAACACCATATATTTT.

This clone was picked up a small number of times. V is TRBV28 and J is TRBJ1-3; no clear D. Trimming took 3 bases from V and 10 from J, leaving 10 bases between them. Germline V gene data show CDR1 as MDHEN and CDR2 as SYDVKM. The CDR3 spans 12 residues. Written as DNA, the CDR3 is TGTGCCAGCAGTTTCCATGTAAATACCATATATTTT. It is translated as CASSFHVNTIYF.

V gene TRBV7-2 combines with J gene TRBJ2-7, with D perhaps being TRBD1 or TRBD2 (5 bases each). CDR1 is SGHTA, CDR2 FQGNSA, per germline. The CDR3 is 11 residues long. V was cut by 5 bases and J by 5 bases, with 7 bases left in between. Written as DNA, the CDR3 is TGTGCCAGCAGCCGGGGCCACGAGCAGTACTTC. Translated: CASSRGHEQYF.

J is TRBJ1-6 and V is TRBV28; D gene uncertain. The V end was cut by 5 bases, the J end by 9 bases, with 23 bases between. The germline V gene encodes CDR1 MDHEN and CDR2 SYDVKM. The CDR3 is made up of 17 amino acids. In DNA, the CDR3 is TGTGCCAGCAGTCCTAACCCAAGTGGCGGTTGTTCTTCACCCCTCCACTTT. Translated, it gives CASSPNPSGGCSSPLHF.